This T cell receptor (beta chain) was identified in a study of blood T cell repertoires in COVID-19 (TCRdb year 2020). Study-level background: Collaborator samples came from the United States, Italy and Spain and covered acute and convalescent phases of COVID-19. The samples were drawn from two sources: the first 160 participants of the ongoing ImmuneRACE study, and 1,000 to 1,500 subjects contributed by 6 global collaborators. Nearly every sample came with metadata listing a de-identified subject ID, COVID-19 status, age in years and sex. Where available, HLA class I and class II types were obtained from metadata supplied by the sample provider rather than from assay-based typing. Deeply sampled blood TCRbeta repertoires from subjects exposed to, actively infected with, or recovered from COVID-19 were included in the dataset. The material from the prospective study consisted of cDNA or gDNA derived from T cells, B-cell-depleted T cells, or PBMCs. The repertoires were released in a freely available public database intended as a resource for research on the immune response to SARS-CoV-2. Overall results and qualifications from the work: Clinical and demographic metadata were provided uncurated, with the amount varying by source and participant.

Of note for this clone: Its binding antigen is unknown. No base qualities exist here, and no much larger clone lies one base off it.

The CDR1 and CDR2 encoded by the germline V gene are MNHNS and SASEGT. From cysteine to phenylalanine, the CDR3 is 19 amino acids long. Only the CDR3 part of the read is kept: 57 bases, read in frame from the first base. V and J are truncated by 1 base and 6 bases respectively, leaving an intervening sequence of 22 bases. Enrolling through a virtual design, the prospective study's participants ranged in age from roughly 18 to 100 years and lived across 20 to 30 United States geographic areas. To assign participants to cohorts, the prospective study relied on clinical history that participants themselves reported in a screening survey and a study questionnaire. Recovered participants in ImmuneRACE Cohort 3 were defined by two consecutive negative NP/OP PCR tests, clearance by a healthcare professional, or resolution of symptoms. In the prospective study, whole blood, serum and a nasopharyngeal or oropharyngeal swab were collected from each participant by mobile phlebotomists. Participants in the prospective study had the option to provide additional blood draws and questionnaires over an approximately 2-month period. Before DNA extraction, blood samples from the prospective study were shipped at room temperature or frozen.

TCRbeta CDR3 regions were amplified from genomic DNA by means of the immunoSEQ Assay, a bias-controlled multiplex PCR. The original pipeline was this. Within the assay, amplification of reference gene primers was used to estimate how many nucleated cells each sample contained. Sequence reads were collapsed and filtered to measure the absolute abundance of every unique TCRbeta CDR3 rearrangement. For each sample, productive Simpson clonality was calculated as the square root of Simpson's diversity index across productive rearrangements. In TCRdb, the immuneACCESS table is reduced to in-frame sequences with V and J assigned. These tables do not hold every clone; where another copy was compared, an unresolved V gene accounts for under half, and the others remain unexplained. That table is the source of V, J and clone size, and D and trimming were worked out from the DNA. The sample table contains about 320,000 clones; only one count was recorded for around 84% of them. The ten largest clones represent around 9.3% of the sample.

The sample taken for sequencing was PBMCs or T cells enriched from blood (not recorded which). The rearrangement combines TRBV6-1 with TRBJ1-6; a weak D assignment points to TRBD1 (5 bases agree). The source is a woman younger than 30 who had recovered from COVID-19. At the DNA level, the sequence is TGTGCCAGCAGTGAAGTGGGTTGGGGCAGGCAGGACCTTAATTCACCCCTCCACTTT. This gives the protein CASSEVGWGRQDLNSPLHF.